These T cell receptor beta chains were read from a single sample in a study of blood T cell repertoires in COVID-19. The method was immunoSEQ multiplex PCR; TCRdb's version includes in-frame clones alone and lacks a portion of them. Seen here are hundreds of thousands of clones, roughly 85% observed once, and the top ten hold approximately 3.3%. The specimen was peripheral blood. All receptors derive from a man in his late teens or twenties with active or convalescent COVID-19. CDR3s include the opening cysteine and the closing phenylalanine or tryptophan. A D gene is named only where the DNA matches it firmly. Expanded clones are given a class, and other clones once, few, many or no size at all.

CDR3 DNA: TGCAGCGTCCCCCGGGGAGATGGCTACACCTTC
CDR3 protein: CSVPRGDGYTF
clone size: -
J gene: TRBJ1-2
D gene: -
V gene: TRBV29-1

CDR3 DNA: TGTGCCAGCAGTGCAAGCGGGCCCACCGGGGAGCTGTTTTTT
CDR3 protein: CASSASGPTGELFF
clone size: -
J gene: TRBJ2-2
D gene: -
V gene: TRBV27

CDR3 DNA: TGTGCCAGCAGCCGAGACAGGGGAGCGAGATCACCCCTCCACTTT
CDR3 protein: CASSRDRGARSPLHF
clone size: -
J gene: TRBJ1-6
D gene: TRBD1
V gene: TRBV5-6

CDR3 DNA: TGCGCCAGCAGCCCGGGACTAGCGGGTGAAGAGCAGTTCTTC
CDR3 protein: CASSPGLAGEEQFF
clone size: -
J gene: TRBJ2-1
D gene: TRBD2
V gene: TRBV5-1

CDR3 DNA: TGTTTGACTTTAGCGGGAGGGCCCTACAATGAGCAGTTCTTC
CDR3 protein: CLTLAGGPYNEQFF
clone size: -
J gene: TRBJ2-1
D gene: TRBD2
V gene: TRBV28

CDR3 DNA: TGCAGCGTAACACAGGGGGCCGACACTGAAGCTTTCTTT
CDR3 protein: CSVTQGADTEAFF
clone size: -
J gene: TRBJ1-1
D gene: TRBD1
V gene: TRBV29-1

CDR3 DNA: TGTGCCAGCAGTGAAGAGCCAAGATACAATGAGCAGTTCTTC
CDR3 protein: CASSEEPRYNEQFF
clone size: -
J gene: TRBJ2-1
D gene: -
V gene: TRBV6-4

CDR3 DNA: TGTGCCAGCAGTGACCTGGGGCTAGCGGGGGGTAATGAGCAGTTCTTC
CDR3 protein: CASSDLGLAGGNEQFF
clone size: -
J gene: TRBJ2-1
D gene: TRBD2
V gene: TRBV6-4

CDR3 DNA: TGTGCCAGTAGTATAGACGGGACAGGGGGCGGTGGCTACACCTTC
CDR3 protein: CASSIDGTGGGGYTF
clone size: -
J gene: TRBJ1-2
D gene: TRBD1
V gene: TRBV19

CDR3 DNA: TGCGCCAGCAGTCAAGACAGGTCGTGCTACACCTTC
CDR3 protein: CASSQDRSCYTF
clone size: -
J gene: TRBJ1-2
D gene: -
V gene: TRBV23-1

CDR3 DNA: TGTGCCAGCAGCTTATCCCTCAACGGGATTACCGGGGAGCTGTTTTTT
CDR3 protein: CASSLSLNGITGELFF
clone size: -
J gene: TRBJ2-2
D gene: -
V gene: TRBV7-9

CDR3 DNA: TGTGCCAGCAGCTTAGGGGGGAGGGATGGCTACACCTTC
CDR3 protein: CASSLGGRDGYTF
clone size: -
J gene: TRBJ1-2
D gene: -
V gene: TRBV5-6

CDR3 DNA: TGTGCCTGGAGTGTACGAGCGGGGGGGATCTACGAGCAGTACTTC
CDR3 protein: CAWSVRAGGIYEQYF
clone size: -
J gene: TRBJ2-7
D gene: TRBD2
V gene: TRBV30

CDR3 DNA: TGTGCCAGCTCACCTTTACCCGGCGGCGATGGCTACACCTTC
CDR3 protein: CASSPLPGGDGYTF
clone size: -
J gene: TRBJ1-2
D gene: -
V gene: TRBV18

CDR3 DNA: TGTGCCAGCAGCCCCGGAGAAAGTGCCGACTATGGCTACACCTTC
CDR3 protein: CASSPGESADYGYTF
clone size: -
J gene: TRBJ1-2
D gene: -
V gene: TRBV7-3

CDR3 DNA: TGCGCCAGCAGCCCCGAACAGGCCGACTACGAGCAGTACTTC
CDR3 protein: CASSPEQADYEQYF
clone size: -
J gene: TRBJ2-7
D gene: -
V gene: TRBV5-1

CDR3 DNA: TGCGCCAGCAGCTTGGGACTAGCGGGCGGTTCGGTGAATGAGCAGTTCTTC
CDR3 protein: CASSLGLAGGSVNEQFF
clone size: -
J gene: TRBJ2-1
D gene: TRBD2
V gene: TRBV5-1

CDR3 DNA: TGTGCCAGCAGTTTACCGACCGGGACTAGCGGGAGTAAGAACGGGGAGCTGTTTTTT
CDR3 protein: CASSLPTGTSGSKNGELFF
clone size: once
J gene: TRBJ2-2
D gene: TRBD2
V gene: TRBV28

CDR3 DNA: TGTGCCAGCAGCCATCAGTCACGCTCGACCCAGTACTTC
CDR3 protein: CASSHQSRSTQYF
clone size: -
J gene: TRBJ2-5
D gene: -
V gene: TRBV3-1/TRBV3-2

CDR3 DNA: TGCAGCGTTGACCGGACAGGATTGGGCAATGAGCAGTTCTTC
CDR3 protein: CSVDRTGLGNEQFF
clone size: -
J gene: TRBJ2-1
D gene: TRBD1
V gene: TRBV29-1

CDR3 DNA: TGTGCCAGTAGTAACCGGGACAGACCAACTAATGAAAAACTGTTTTTT
CDR3 protein: CASSNRDRPTNEKLFF
clone size: -
J gene: TRBJ1-4
D gene: TRBD1
V gene: TRBV19

CDR3 DNA: TGTGCCAGCAGCTGGAAACAGGGGGAAGGAGAGACCCAGTACTTC
CDR3 protein: CASSWKQGEGETQYF
clone size: -
J gene: TRBJ2-5
D gene: TRBD1
V gene: TRBV5-4

CDR3 DNA: TGTGCCAGCAGCCGGCGCGGCACTGAAGCTTTCTTT
CDR3 protein: CASSRRGTEAFF
clone size: -
J gene: TRBJ1-1
D gene: -
V gene: TRBV6-5

CDR3 DNA: TGTGCCAGCAGCTCCCTGGACAGGGGAAACACTGAAGCTTTCTTT
CDR3 protein: CASSSLDRGNTEAFF
clone size: once
J gene: TRBJ1-1
D gene: TRBD1
V gene: TRBV13

CDR3 DNA: TGTGCCAGCTCACCGACTAGCGACTACGAGCAGTACTTC
CDR3 protein: CASSPTSDYEQYF
clone size: -
J gene: TRBJ2-7
D gene: TRBD2
V gene: TRBV18

CDR3 DNA: TGTGCCAGTAGTATTTGGGCGGGGACGGTAGCGATCCGGAACACTGAAGCTTTCTTT
CDR3 protein: CASSIWAGTVAIRNTEAFF
clone size: -
J gene: TRBJ1-1
D gene: -
V gene: TRBV19

CDR3 DNA: TGTGCCAGCAGCTTATACACGGGGTTGGGCACAGATACGCAGTATTTT
CDR3 protein: CASSLYTGLGTDTQYF
clone size: -
J gene: TRBJ2-3
D gene: -
V gene: TRBV7-9

CDR3 DNA: TGTGCCAGCAGCGAGAACGTCCGCGGGGGAGCCGAGCAGTACTTC
CDR3 protein: CASSENVRGGAEQYF
clone size: -
J gene: TRBJ2-7
D gene: TRBD2
V gene: TRBV9

CDR3 DNA: TGTGCCAGCAGCTTAGCCGGGACTAGTGTCCAAAGTGAGCAGTTCTTC
CDR3 protein: CASSLAGTSVQSEQFF
clone size: -
J gene: TRBJ2-1
D gene: TRBD2
V gene: TRBV7-2

CDR3 DNA: TGTGCCAGCAGCTCCAGGACTAGCGGGAGGGCCAGGGGTGCCGGGGAGCTGTTTTTT
CDR3 protein: CASSSRTSGRARGAGELFF
clone size: -
J gene: TRBJ2-2
D gene: TRBD2
V gene: TRBV6-2/TRBV6-3

CDR3 DNA: TGCGCCAGCAGCCAACCCCGGACAGGAAACTCCTACGAGCAGTACTTC
CDR3 protein: CASSQPRTGNSYEQYF
clone size: -
J gene: TRBJ2-7
D gene: TRBD1
V gene: TRBV4-1

CDR3 DNA: TGTGCCAGCAGCCCAGTCAGCGCGCGGGCAGATACGCAGTATTTT
CDR3 protein: CASSPVSARADTQYF
clone size: -
J gene: TRBJ2-3
D gene: -
V gene: TRBV7-2

CDR3 DNA: TGTGCCAGCAGCCCGACTAGCGGGATTCCAGGGGAGCTGTTTTTT
CDR3 protein: CASSPTSGIPGELFF
clone size: -
J gene: TRBJ2-2
D gene: TRBD2
V gene: TRBV7-9

CDR3 DNA: TGTGCCACCAGCAGAGAGTTAGCGGGAGGAGATACGCAGTATTTT
CDR3 protein: CATSRELAGGDTQYF
clone size: -
J gene: TRBJ2-3
D gene: TRBD2
V gene: TRBV15

CDR3 DNA: TGTGCCAGCAGCCCCCCGGGAGTTTTGGATACGCAGTATTTT
CDR3 protein: CASSPPGVLDTQYF
clone size: -
J gene: TRBJ2-3
D gene: -
V gene: TRBV9

CDR3 DNA: TGTGCCAGCAGCGTCGGGACTAGCGGGGAGACCCAGTACTTC
CDR3 protein: CASSVGTSGETQYF
clone size: -
J gene: TRBJ2-5
D gene: TRBD2
V gene: TRBV9

CDR3 DNA: TGTGCCACCAGCCCCTCGGGGGGGGTGGGTGAAAAACTGTTTTTT
CDR3 protein: CATSPSGGVGEKLFF
clone size: -
J gene: TRBJ1-4
D gene: -
V gene: TRBV15

CDR3 DNA: TGTGCCAGTAGTATTCTTGGAAACACCATATATTTT
CDR3 protein: CASSILGNTIYF
clone size: -
J gene: TRBJ1-3
D gene: -
V gene: TRBV19

CDR3 DNA: TGTGCCAGCAGTTCCGGGACAGGGAGGGGCTACACCTTC
CDR3 protein: CASSSGTGRGYTF
clone size: -
J gene: TRBJ1-2
D gene: TRBD1
V gene: TRBV6-5

CDR3 DNA: TGTGCCAGCAGGGGACCGGGACAGGGACGAGCCGGGGAGCTGTTTTTT
CDR3 protein: CASRGPGQGRAGELFF
clone size: -
J gene: TRBJ2-2
D gene: TRBD1
V gene: TRBV7-9

CDR3 DNA: TGTGCCAGCAGCTTAGGCCCGCTAGCGGCCTCCTACGAGCAGTACTTC
CDR3 protein: CASSLGPLAASYEQYF
clone size: few
J gene: TRBJ2-7
D gene: TRBD2
V gene: TRBV7-9

CDR3 DNA: TGTGCCAGCAGTTACTCTCAGGGGTCGGGCACTGAAGCTTTCTTT
CDR3 protein: CASSYSQGSGTEAFF
clone size: -
J gene: TRBJ1-1
D gene: -
V gene: TRBV6-5

CDR3 DNA: TGTGCCAGCAGTTACTCCTGGACGGGGGCCTACGAGCAGTACTTC
CDR3 protein: CASSYSWTGAYEQYF
clone size: once
J gene: TRBJ2-7
D gene: -
V gene: TRBV6-5

CDR3 DNA: TGTGCCAGCAGCTTGGAGGGGGAAGGCGGGTATTCACCCCTCCACTTT
CDR3 protein: CASSLEGEGGYSPLHF
clone size: -
J gene: TRBJ1-6
D gene: -
V gene: TRBV5-5

CDR3 DNA: TGTGCCATCAGTGATGACAGGGTAACAGAGACCCAGTACTTC
CDR3 protein: CAISDDRVTETQYF
clone size: -
J gene: TRBJ2-5
D gene: TRBD1
V gene: TRBV10-3